This T cell receptor beta chain was sequenced for a study of blood T cells in healthy people across ages. Overall study context: Roughly one uniquely barcoded beta molecule per two T cells was captured.

Study conclusions and caveats: Significant beta diversity loss was already apparent by age around 36, declining roughly linearly.

In the case of this clonotype: Its antigen is still unknown.

A second PCR of 7 to 11 cycles used a sample-barcoded 5' primer and a J-beta primer mix. Every cDNA molecule carried a tag from a template-switch adaptor bearing 12 random nucleotides. Via MiXCR, TCRdb re-called the 5' RACE reads, giving one row per CDR3 protein. The data show just over 800,000 distinct CDR3 sequences, less than 80% seen once. There are 11 residues in the CDR3. The germline V gene encodes CDR1 MNHEY and CDR2 SVGEGT. The ends were cut back, 7 bases at V and 7 bases at J, with 8 bases in the middle. The sequence was collected from a man aged 25 to 45 in good health. The sequencing input was blood. The gene calls are TRBV6-2 or TRBV6-3 and TRBJ2-1; D remains ambiguous. CDR3 in amino acids: CASTNKNEQFF. The CDR3 nucleotides are TGTGCCAGCACAAATAAGAATGAGCAGTTCTTC.